These 9 T cell receptor beta chains originate from one sample sequenced in a study of human CD8 memory T cell subsets. UMI-labeled 5' RACE yielded the TCR beta libraries. Using the 5' RACE reads, TCRdb records one entry per CDR3 protein without DNA. The sample table includes 9,000 to 13,000 distinct CDR3 sequences. The sample comprised CD8+ T cells from PBMCs. These receptors all stem from a human donor in good health.

The rearrangement links TRBV2 to TRBJ2-1; lacking DNA, the TRBD2 call made by TCRdb goes unchecked. This CDR3 comprises 19 residues. Looked up from germline, CDR1 is SNHLY and CDR2 is FYNNEI. The CDR3 is CASSEWGPSTLRSYNEQFF.

The rearrangement links TRBV7-9 to TRBJ2-1; TCRdb designates TRBD2, a call that cannot be tested without DNA. CDR1 is SEHNR, CDR2 FQNEAQ, per germline (reference sequence). CDR3 length: 14 amino acids. This CDR3 is CASSSRELAHEQFF.

This clonotype is deemed medium-sized (0.01 to 0.1%) by its frequency. The chain links TRBV29-1 to TRBJ2-1; the TCRdb call, TRBD2, lacks DNA for checking. Per the germline V gene, CDR1 is SQVTM and CDR2 is ANQGSEA. The CDR3 has 14 residues. The CDR3 region is CSVRASGSNNEQFF.

This clonotype counts as large by frequency. The chain is built from TRBV19 and TRBJ1-1. CDR3 length equals 13 residues. CDR1 and CDR2 from the germline V gene are LNHDA and SQIVND (reference sequence). CDR3 loop: CASSQEMNTEAFF.

This chain connects TRBV28 to TRBJ2-1; the D call from TCRdb, TRBD1, cannot be confirmed without DNA. Germline V gene data show CDR1 as MDHEN and CDR2 as SYDVKM. This CDR3 is 14 amino acids long. CDR3 protein: CASRLRGDYNEQFF.

This chain uses TRBV28 with TRBJ2-7; TCRdb proposes TRBD1, but this gene call is untestable without DNA. CDR3 length: 16 amino acids. Germline V gives CDR1 MDHEN, CDR2 SYDVKM. CDR3: CASSLPYQGAQYEQYF.

The chain uses TRBV5-6 and TRBJ2-1. This CDR3 is built from 16 residues. Germline V CDR1 and CDR2: SGHDT, YYEEEE. The CDR3 here is CASSLELGSSYNEQFF. Full variable domain (missing parts from reference TRBV5-6 and TRBJ2-1): DAGVTQSPTHLIKTRGQQVTLRCSPKSGHDTVSWYQQALGQGPQFIFQYYEEEERQRGNFPDRFSGHQFPNYSSELNVNALLLGDSALYLCASSLELGSSYNEQFFGPGTRLTVL.

This clonotype is called medium-sized (0.01 to 0.1%) based on its frequency. This chain joins TRBV5-6 and TRBJ2-1; TCRdb names TRBD1, which stays unverified in the absence of DNA. The CDR3 consists of 16 residues. Germline CDR1 and CDR2: SGHDT and YYEEEE. CDR3 protein: CASSLGQGAGLNEQFF. Together with reference TRBV5-6 and TRBJ2-1, the CDR3 gives the full variable domain: DAGVTQSPTHLIKTRGQQVTLRCSPKSGHDTVSWYQQALGQGPQFIFQYYEEEERQRGNFPDRFSGHQFPNYSSELNVNALLLGDSALYLCASSLGQGAGLNEQFFGPGTRLTVL.

The genes are TRBV19 and TRBJ2-2; TCRdb's D gene call, TRBD1, goes unchecked for lack of DNA. Germline loops: CDR1 LNHDA, CDR2 SQIVND (reference sequence). The CDR3 is made up of 14 amino acids. CDR3 amino acids: CASSILQGAGELFF.